One and the same sample provided the 12 T cell receptor beta chains below, sequenced in a study of vaccination effects on CD4 cells after COVID-19. This table comes from immunoSEQ multiplex PCR, and its TCRdb copy is limited to in-frame clones, with some not included. The table records tens of thousands of clones, over 60% of them present only once. Antigen-specific CD4+ T cells were expanded with viral peptide pools in the ViraFEST assay before sequencing. On day 10 of culture, CD4+ T cells were separated out. Everyone in the study got two shots of either the BNT162b2 or mRNA-1273 vaccine. No antigens are known for them. The sequences come from CD4+ T cells from PBMCs cultured with HCoV-OC43 spike peptides, collected after COVID-19 vaccination. The sample's subset: HCoV-OC43 spike overlapping peptide pool stimulation. The receptors stem from a human donor who received a COVID-19 vaccine.

The gene calls are TRBV19 and TRBJ1-4; no clear D gene. CDR1 and CDR2 (germline): LNHDA, SQIVND (reference sequence). Trimming removed 7 bases at V and 8 bases at J, with 20 bases between. This CDR3 comprises 15 residues. This chain's CDR3 is CASTPPGRGEEKLFF. CDR3 DNA sequence: TGTGCCAGTACCCCCCCGGGCCGGGGTGAGGAAAAACTGTTTTTT.

The sample holds one count of this clone. The gene calls are TRBV7-9 and TRBJ1-5; 7 bases match TRBD1. The CDR3 covers 15 residues. The junction had 4 bases not matched to a gene; V was cut back by 4 bases and J by 1 base. Germline-derived CDR1 and CDR2 are SEHNR and FQNEAQ (reference sequence). The CDR3 region has the DNA TGTGCCAGCAGCTCGACAGGGCCCAGCAATCAGCCCCAGCATTTT. It yields the protein CASSSTGPSNQPQHF.

The chain joins TRBV2 to TRBJ2-1; D unresolved. Per germline, CDR1 SNHLY and CDR2 FYNNEI. Deletions cut 6 bases from V and 3 bases from J, with 6 bases between. There are 12 residues in the CDR3. The CDR3 DNA follows: TGTGCCAGCAGAAGGGACTACAATGAGCAGTTCTTC. It yields the protein CASRRDYNEQFF.

The chain combines TRBV6-1 with TRBJ1-2; 8 bases map to TRBD1. J was trimmed by 3 bases and V by 3 bases; bases with no gene match: 3. The CDR3 consists of 14 residues. Germline loops: CDR1 MNHNS, CDR2 SASEGT. CDR3 amino acids: CASSESQGDYGYTF. The CDR3 DNA sequence: TGTGCCAGCAGTGAGTCACAGGGGGACTATGGCTACACCTTC.

This clone was observed once. The V and J genes are TRBV11-3 and TRBJ2-3; D uncertain. The CDR3 totals 13 residues. Germline CDR1 is SGHNT and CDR2 is YENEEA. V shed 5 bases and J shed 6 bases, with 12 bases lying between them. This CDR3 reads CASSPQTGDTQYF. The CDR3 nucleotides are TGTGCCAGCAGCCCGCAAACGGGCGATACGCAGTATTTT.

The genes are TRBV5-4 and TRBJ2-1; 9 bases align to TRBD2. Germline CDR1 reads SGHNT; CDR2 reads YYREEE (reference sequence). CDR3 length: 16 residues. V was pared by 4 bases and J by 7 bases, with 12 bases of the junction left unmatched. CDR3 in DNA: TGTGCCAGCAGCCAAATTTGGGGCGGGAGGGGAAATGAGCAGTTCTTC. It translates to CASSQIWGGRGNEQFF.

V and J are TRBV29-1 and TRBJ1-1; the D is unclear. This CDR3 spans 11 amino acids. V shed 1 base and J shed 8 bases, with 8 bases lying between them. Germline V CDR1 and CDR2: SQVTM, ANQGSEA. Here the CDR3 DNA reads TGCAGCGTTGAAGTTGGAAGGGAAGCTTTCTTT. It is translated as CSVEVGREAFF.

The rearrangement links TRBV29-1 to TRBJ2-2; D remains ambiguous. V was clipped by 4 bases and J by 4 bases, with 4 bases between them. Germline lookup yields CDR1 SQVTM and CDR2 ANQGSEA. This CDR3 contains 11 residues. CDR3: CSVGGTGELFF. For the CDR3, the DNA is TGCAGCGTTGGTGGCACCGGGGAGCTGTTTTTT.

V is TRBV6-5 and J is TRBJ2-2; TRBD1 matches at 7 bases. Germline V gives CDR1 MNHEY, CDR2 SVGAGI. The CDR3 sequence is 14 residues long. The junction had 6 bases not matched to a gene; V was cut back by 6 bases and J by 5 bases. DNA for the CDR3: TGTGCCAGCAGGAAAGGGGGCTTGACCGGGGAGCTGTTTTTT. This sequence encodes CASRKGGLTGELFF.

J is TRBJ2-2 and V is TRBV27; D not resolved. V was cut by 2 bases and J by 6 bases, with 4 bases left in between. Germline values: CDR1 MNHEY, CDR2 SMNVEV (reference sequence). The CDR3 contains 12 residues. The CDR3 bases are TGTGCCAGCAGTTTAGCAGCCGGGGAGCTGTTTTTT. Its protein is CASSLAAGELFF.

The rearrangement joins TRBV5-1 to TRBJ1-2; D is perhaps TRBD1 (5 bases). The CDR3 runs to 15 residues. Germline loops: CDR1 SGHRS, CDR2 YFSETQ. V was pared by 0 bases and J by 8 bases, with 17 bases between. The CDR3 spells CASSLGSGLPGGYTF. Here the CDR3 DNA reads TGCGCCAGCAGCTTGGGGTCGGGGTTACCAGGGGGCTACACCTTC.

This clone was counted only a few times. The V gene is TRBV14, the J gene TRBJ2-2, with D tentatively TRBD1 or TRBD2 (5 bases each). The CDR3 spans 15 residues. The V gene lost 1 base and the J gene lost 5 bases, with 11 bases spanning the gap. Germline CDR1 SGHDN, CDR2 FVKESK. The CDR3 DNA sequence: TGTGCCAGCAGCCAAGGGGGGATCGGAACCGGGGAGCTGTTTTTT. Translated, it gives CASSQGGIGTGELFF.